The 24 T cell receptor beta chains below all came from one sample that was sequenced in a study of blood T cell repertoires in COVID-19. The repertoire was sequenced with immunoSEQ multiplex PCR; TCRdb's copy has only in-frame clones and lacks some. The table lists 150,000 to 200,000 clones, roughly 84% of them singletons. Material for sequencing was PBMCs or T cells enriched from blood (not recorded which). The receptor set was obtained from a woman aged 55-75 years who had recovered from COVID-19.

The chain recombines TRBV12-3 or TRBV12-4 with TRBJ2-1; D possibly corresponds to TRBD2 (5 bases). This CDR3 contains 13 residues. Trimming removed 6 bases from V and 4 bases from J, with 10 bases in between. CDR3 region: CASSGLTYNEQFF. CDR3 nucleotides: TGTGCCAGCAGCGGACTCACGTACAATGAGCAGTTCTTC.

The chain carries TRBV10-3 and TRBJ1-6; D is uncertain. CDR1 and CDR2 (germline): ENHRY, SYGVKD. V lost 2 bases and J 14 bases, leaving 10 bases between the germline ends. CDR3 length equals 12 residues. The CDR3 region is CAISEGEVTLHF. The CDR3 DNA reads as TGTGCCATCAGTGAGGGAGAGGTGACCCTCCACTTT.

This chain links TRBV5-6 with TRBJ1-2, with D tentatively TRBD1 (6 bases). Per the germline V gene, CDR1 is SGHDT and CDR2 is YYEEEE. The CDR3 consists of 14 residues. Trimming removed 4 bases at V and 0 bases at J, with 10 bases between. The CDR3: CASSLQGANYGYTF. The CDR3 DNA reads as TGTGCCAGCAGCCTACAGGGAGCTAACTATGGCTACACCTTC. Full variable domain (remainder filled in from reference TRBV5-6 and TRBJ1-2): DAGVTQSPTHLIKTRGQQVTLRCSPKSGHDTVSWYQQALGQGPQFIFQYYEEEERQRGNFPDRFSGHQFPNYSSELNVNALLLGDSALYLCASSLQGANYGYTFGSGTRLTVV.

This clone was observed a few times. This sequence joins TRBV4-2 and TRBJ2-2, with TRBD1 matching over 8 bases. CDR1 is LGHNA and CDR2 is YNFKEQ in the germline V gene. V shed 3 bases, J shed 3 bases, and the junction held 15 bases outside the gene matches. The CDR3 contains 19 residues. The CDR3, as DNA: TGTGCCAGCAGCCACCCCCGGGCCTCAGCAGGGGGCGACACCGGGGAGCTGTTTTTT. It translates to CASSHPRASAGGDTGELFF.

In its sample, this clone was seen a few times. V usage is TRBV4-2 and J usage is TRBJ2-7, with D possibly matching TRBD2 (5 bases). V lost 0 bases and J lost 6, with 15 bases in between. Germline lookup yields CDR1 LGHNA and CDR2 YNFKEQ. CDR3 size: 15 residues. The CDR3 nucleotides are TGTGCCAGCAGCCAAGATGAGAGGGTAGAGGGCGAGCAGTACTTC. Amino acids: CASSQDERVEGEQYF.

The CDR3 nucleotides read TGTGCCAGCAGCTTAATGGCGGGAGGGCCGAATGAGCAGTTCTTC. Amino acid sequence: CASSLMAGGPNEQFF. The genes are TRBV11-3 and TRBJ2-1, with 9 bases matching TRBD2. V shed 2 bases and J 7 bases; nucleotides not matched to a gene: 6. This CDR3 has 15 residues. CDR1 is SGHNT, CDR2 YENEEA, per germline.

V usage is TRBV5-1 and J usage is TRBJ2-5, with 7 nucleotides matching TRBD1. This CDR3 region has 15 residues. The J segment lost 4 bases and the V segment lost 1 base, leaving 7 bases of the junction unmatched. Germline CDR1 reads SGHRS; CDR2 reads YFSETQ. The chain's CDR3 is CASSLTVPGGETQYF. As DNA, the CDR3 is TGCGCCAGCAGCTTGACTGTCCCAGGGGGAGAGACCCAGTACTTC.

This clone was seen once. The chain carries TRBV27 and TRBJ1-1; TRBD1 is a possible D gene (6 bases). Trimming pared 5 bases from V and 5 bases from J, leaving 24 bases between. Germline assignment: CDR1 MNHEY and CDR2 SMNVEV (reference sequence). The CDR3 length is 17 residues. The CDR3 DNA sequence: TGTGCCAGCAGTCCCCAAACGCCGGGCAGGGGAGGGACTGAAGCTTTCTTT. Its protein is CASSPQTPGRGGTEAFF.

The chain joins TRBV5-1 to TRBJ1-1; no clear D gene. This CDR3 region has 12 residues. The V gene lost 2 bases and the J gene lost 6 bases, with 8 bases spanning the gap. From germline, CDR1 is SGHRS and CDR2 YFSETQ. CDR3 loop: CASSLGGPEAFF. CDR3 DNA: TGCGCCAGCAGCTTAGGAGGCCCTGAAGCTTTCTTT.

Concerning this clone itself: One end of the junction is discordant with germline, which a read error may explain. The CDR3 here is CANSWGRRARYTDTQYF. Here the CDR3 DNA reads TGCGCCAACAGCTGGGGCCGCCGGGCCAGATACACAGATACGCAGTATTTT. The genes are TRBV5-1 and TRBJ2-3, with D maybe TRBD1 (5 bases). The CDR3 is made up of 17 amino acids. Germline CDR1 is SGHRS and CDR2 is YFSETQ.

The rearrangement joins TRBV27 to TRBJ2-1; 11 bases line up with TRBD2. The CDR3 spans 16 residues. Germline V gene lookup returns CDR1 MNHEY and CDR2 SMNVEV (reference sequence). The ends lost 3 bases at V and 4 bases at J; junction bases unmatched: 5. The CDR3 DNA reads TGTGCCAGCAGTTTCACCGGGACTAGCGGTTACAATGAGCAGTTCTTC. It codes for CASSFTGTSGYNEQFF.

V is TRBV29-1 and J is TRBJ1-2; 12 nucleotides align to TRBD1. The V gene's germline CDR1 is SQVTM and CDR2 ANQGSEA. V was clipped by 7 bases and J by 6 bases; unmatched bases: 3. CDR3 size: 12 residues. The CDR3 region is CSGGTGGDGYTF. The CDR3, as DNA: TGCAGCGGCGGGACAGGGGGCGATGGCTACACCTTC.

The chain links TRBV10-3 to TRBJ1-5; possibly TRBD1 for D (5 bases). The CDR3 sequence is 14 residues long. Germline values: CDR1 ENHRY, CDR2 SYGVKD. The ends were cut back, 6 bases at V and 3 bases at J, with 12 bases in the middle. The CDR3 here is CAIRDDSLNQPQHF. CDR3 coding DNA: TGTGCCATCAGAGACGACAGTCTCAATCAGCCCCAGCATTTT.

This rearrangement joins TRBV19 to TRBJ1-5; D gene ambiguous. The CDR3 totals 14 residues. Germline assignment: CDR1 LNHDA and CDR2 SQIVND (reference sequence). V dropped 6 bases and J dropped 3 bases, with 12 bases sitting between them. The CDR3 sequence: CASSAVNFNQPQHF. For the CDR3, the DNA is TGTGCCAGTAGCGCCGTCAACTTCAATCAGCCCCAGCATTTT. The full variable domain, completed using reference TRBV19 and TRBJ1-5, is DGGITQSPKYLFRKEGQNVTLSCEQNLNHDAMYWYRQDPGQGLRLIYYSQIVNDFQKGDIAEGYSVSREKKESFPLTVTSAQKNPTAFYLCASSAVNFNQPQHFGDGTRLSIL.

The V call is TRBV19, the J call TRBJ2-7; 8 positions match TRBD1. CDR3 size: 13 residues. The ends lost 6 bases at V and 5 bases at J; junction bases unmatched: 6. The V gene's germline CDR1 is LNHDA and CDR2 SQIVND (reference sequence). The CDR3 DNA reads as TGTGCCAGTAGGTCGACAGGGGAAGACGAGCAGTACTTC. This gives the protein CASRSTGEDEQYF.

V usage is TRBV18 and J usage is TRBJ1-3; D possibly corresponds to TRBD1 (6 bases). This CDR3 spans 16 amino acids. Looked up from germline, CDR1 is KGHSH and CDR2 is LQKENI. V was cut by 3 bases and J by 2 bases, with 14 bases left in between. CDR3 DNA sequence: TGTGCCAGCTCACCGGGGGCCGCAATTACTGGAAACACCATATATTTT. It is translated as CASSPGAAITGNTIYF. The complete variable domain, with remaining parts taken from reference TRBV18 and TRBJ1-3, reads NAGVMQNPRHLVRRRGQEARLRCSPMKGHSHVYWYRQLPEEGLKFMVYLQKENIIDESGMPKERFSAEFPKEGPSILRIQQVVRGDSAAYFCASSPGAAITGNTIYFGEGSWLTVV.

The V call is TRBV28, the J call TRBJ1-2, with 9 positions matching TRBD1. CDR1 is MDHEN and CDR2 is SYDVKM in the germline V gene. With 5 bases clipped from V and 7 bases from J, the junction kept 5 bases outside the gene matches. CDR3 length: 13 amino acids. CDR3 region: CASSPGTGLGYTF. The CDR3 DNA reads as TGTGCCAGCAGTCCCGGGACAGGGCTTGGCTACACCTTC.

This clone was found once. The chain has TRBV11-2 and TRBJ2-1; D is possibly TRBD1 (5 bases). CDR3 size: 14 residues. Per germline, CDR1 SGHAT and CDR2 FQNNGV. The V end lost 0 bases, the J end lost 5 bases, and 8 bases lay between the germline ends. DNA of the CDR3: TGTGCCAGCAGCTTAGAGACAGCAAACAATGAGCAGTTCTTC. Amino acids: CASSLETANNEQFF.

The gene calls are TRBV5-6 and TRBJ1-1, with TRBD1 matching over 9 bases. This CDR3 has 13 amino acids. Trimming at V came to 0 bases and at J to 10 bases, leaving 4 bases not matched to a gene. CDR1 and CDR2 from the germline V gene are SGHDT and YYEEEE. Here the CDR3 DNA reads TGTGCCAGCAGCTTGGGGACAGGGGTCGGAGCTTTCTTT. Translated, it gives CASSLGTGVGAFF. The entire variable domain, with the rest obtained from reference TRBV5-6 and TRBJ1-1, is as follows: DAGVTQSPTHLIKTRGQQVTLRCSPKSGHDTVSWYQQALGQGPQFIFQYYEEEERQRGNFPDRFSGHQFPNYSSELNVNALLLGDSALYLCASSLGTGVGAFFGQGTRLTVV.

This rearrangement joins TRBV18 to TRBJ2-1; 13 bases are a match to TRBD2. Per germline, CDR1 KGHSH and CDR2 LQKENI. Trimming cost V 2 bases and J 4 bases; bases outside gene matches: 2. The CDR3 runs 16 residues. CDR3 loop: CASSPSTSGRYNEQFF. The CDR3 nucleotides are TGTGCCAGCTCACCATCGACTAGCGGGAGGTACAATGAGCAGTTCTTC.

The J gene is TRBJ2-7, the V gene TRBV5-6, with 7 bases identical to TRBD1. This CDR3 region has 12 residues. Germline CDR1 is SGHDT and CDR2 is YYEEEE. The ends lost 1 base at V and 6 bases at J; junction bases unmatched: 1. The chain's CDR3 is CASSLTGAEQYF. The CDR3 DNA reads TGTGCCAGCAGCTTGACAGGGGCCGAGCAGTACTTC.

The chain carries TRBV28 and TRBJ1-4; D unresolved. Deletions cut 3 bases from V and 8 bases from J, with 16 bases between. The germline gives CDR1 MDHEN, CDR2 SYDVKM. The CDR3 runs 15 residues. The DNA for the CDR3 is TGTGCCAGCAGTTTTTTGTTGGGAGACTCAGAAAAACTGTTTTTT. Residues: CASSFLLGDSEKLFF.

The chain carries TRBV6-5 and TRBJ1-1, with D tentatively TRBD1 (5 bases). CDR3 size: 14 residues. Deletions cut 6 bases from V and 0 bases from J, with 11 bases between. Germline-derived CDR1 and CDR2 are MNHEY and SVGAGI. The CDR3 DNA is TGTGCCAGCAGACTACAGGACCTGAACACTGAAGCTTTCTTT. It codes for CASRLQDLNTEAFF.

This clone was recorded once. This chain joins TRBV5-4 and TRBJ2-7; TRBD1 agrees at 9 bases. V lost 4 bases and J lost 5; bases outside the gene matches: 7. Germline V gene lookup returns CDR1 SGHNT and CDR2 YYREEE (reference sequence). There are 14 residues in the CDR3. The CDR3 DNA reads TGTGCCAGCAGCAGGGGACAGGGACCTGACGAGCAGTACTTC. This sequence encodes CASSRGQGPDEQYF.